This TCR beta chain appears in the sequencing data of a study of cytomegalovirus exposure and HLA in healthy donors. Study-wide results and limits: Rare TCR sequences dominated, though some public TCRs recurred in many donors. Testing in vitro showed a few CMV-associated chains specific for CMV antigens.

On this clone itself: As yet, its antigen is unknown.

Both 60 Vbeta primers and 13 Jbeta primers went into the PCR. Profiled with immunoSEQ multiplex PCR; TCRdb holds only in-frame clones, not every one. The sample holds 200,000 to 250,000 clones. J gave up 4 bases and V 7 bases, and 21 bases lay outside the gene matches. This CDR3 is 19 amino acids long. Germline V gives CDR1 MDHEN, CDR2 SYDVKM. The rearrangement uses TRBV28 and TRBJ2-3; 9 positions agree with TRBD2. Source material: PBMCs. This sequence originates from a girl aged 2 to 9 in good health and CMV-seropositive. In nucleotides, the CDR3 is TGTGCCAGCACTTTCGGGGGGCTAGCGGGGATGTTTCGCCCAGATACGCAGTATTTT. As protein: CASTFGGLAGMFRPDTQYF.